A selection of T cell receptor beta chains follows, all from one sample in a study of T cells in tuberculosis. Sequencing was performed with immunoSEQ multiplex PCR; in TCRdb, only in-frame clones are kept and a portion is missing. This sample has about 58,000 clones, with approximately 86% found just once. Source material: CD1b-GMM tetramer-negative cells sorted from PBMCs. These receptor sequences come from an adult woman with latent tuberculosis. CDR3s include the opening cysteine and the closing phenylalanine or tryptophan. Fields, in order: V gene, J gene, CDR3 protein.

>TRBV4-3|TRBJ2-7
CASSQGREISYEQYF
>TRBV27|TRBJ2-7
CASSHTSSARYEQYF
>TRBV2|TRBJ1-2
CASSAPPRGADNYGYTF
>TRBV4-1|TRBJ2-2
CASSHYYRVPNTGELFF
>TRBV27|TRBJ2-3
CASSPQLAGGLDTQYF
>TRBV18|TRBJ2-7
CASSPRTDSYEQYF
>TRBV9|TRBJ2-5
CASSPRGLQETQYF
>TRBV11-2|.
CASSSMTGDRPEQYF
>TRBV28|TRBJ2-7
CASSPVADTYEQHF
>TRBV7-2|TRBJ2-5
CASSLDRREFQETQYF
>TRBV7-3|TRBJ2-1
CASSLLADRSYNEQFF
>TRBV7-2|TRBJ2-2
CASSSRGTDTGELFF
>TRBV21-1|TRBJ2-3
CASSKNRDRFTDTQYF
>TRBV25-1|TRBJ1-2
CASSDPRGINGYTF
>TRBV9|TRBJ1-2
CASSVGGGPEVGYTF
>TRBV7-9|TRBJ1-1
CASSLVVAGTPNTEAFF
>TRBV27|TRBJ2-1
CASSLGGYNEQFF
>TRBV7-3|TRBJ2-7
CASSPQAGPTYEQYF
>TRBV5-6|TRBJ1-1
CASSNILSRTEAFF
>TRBV19|TRBJ1-5
CASSILIGGSAQHF
>TRBV28|TRBJ2-3
CASSTHGTGLRNTQYF
>TRBV11-2|TRBJ2-5
CASSLDVSTSGRGGETQYF
>TRBV4-1|TRBJ1-4
CASSQHTGATNEKLFF
>TRBV28|TRBJ1-3
CASSLNSGNTIYF
>TRBV27|TRBJ2-7
CASSLAPPGAGYEQYF
>TRBV6-1|TRBJ1-6
CAAHRGSYNSPLHF
>TRBV13|TRBJ2-1
CASSPPGRANEQFF
>TRBV30|TRBJ1-2
CAWSVQNSPYGYTF
>TRBV6-5|TRBJ2-7
CATGGSGNEQYF
>TRBV6-1|TRBJ1-3
CASRNRDRSGNTIYF
>TRBV5-1|TRBJ1-2
CASSLVPGPYGYTF
>TRBV9|TRBJ2-1
CASSPIAGGPGEQFF
>TRBV27|TRBJ1-6
CASSFLQGSSYNSPLHF
>TRBV7-2|TRBJ2-7
CASSLGQVSYEQYF
>TRBV14|TRBJ2-4
CASSQGRGRGSDIQYF
>TRBV30|TRBJ2-7
CAWSVRGNYEQYF
>TRBV7-9|TRBJ1-2
CAGGTGGFYGYTF
>TRBV30|TRBJ1-3
CAWSVQTGGRNTIYF
>TRBV7-9|TRBJ2-1
CASSLVPWTGASSYNEQFF
>TRBV6-5|TRBJ1-2
CASSYPRLDREDGYTF
>TRBV5-1|TRBJ1-2
CASSLAGSPNYGYTF
>TRBV6-6|TRBJ1-2
CASSPVQGADGYTF
>TRBV4-1|TRBJ2-5
CASSHPGRGGETQYF